These T cell receptor beta chains were read from a single sample in a study of blood T cell repertoires in COVID-19. Clones were sequenced by immunoSEQ multiplex PCR, and TCRdb holds only the in-frame ones, with some missing. The sample has roughly 250,000 clones, approximately 86% seen once. The material sequenced was PBMCs or T cells enriched from blood (not recorded which). The receptors come from a woman between 45 and 65 years old who had recovered from COVID-19. Each CDR3 is given with its conserved first and last residue. Expanded clones get a size class; other rows say once, few or many, or leave the size out.

>NA|TRBJ1-1|TRBV7-3
CASSAGGAEAFF
>NA|TRBJ1-2|TRBV28
CASRLWGRLGYGYTF
>NA|TRBJ2-3|TRBV6-5
CASRRGLQGDTQYF
>NA|TRBJ1-1|TRBV6-2/TRBV6-3
CASSYPGTGGIEAFF
>NA|TRBJ2-7|TRBV7-7
CASSLGQGGSYEQYF
>NA|TRBJ2-6|TRBV11-2
CASSLVGRYSGANVLTF
>NA|TRBJ2-3|TRBV5-1
CASSLGLAPSTDTQYF
>once|TRBJ1-2|TRBV4-2
CASSQDLWTDYGYTF
>NA|TRBJ2-2|TRBV5-4
CASSLAREGGELFF
>NA|TRBJ2-2|TRBV3-1/TRBV3-2
CANSPRANPGLAGTGELFF
>NA|TRBJ1-1|TRBV30
CAWSVRTGWNTEAFF
>NA|TRBJ2-3|TRBV11-3
CASSLDSQTTDTQYF
>NA|TRBJ1-6|TRBV2
CASRGRWYSPLHF
>few|TRBJ2-3|TRBV7-2
CASSWSAGGGADTQYF
>few|TRBJ1-5|TRBV6-4
CASSLTGDSNQPQHF
>NA|TRBJ2-7|TRBV5-1
CASSLGDSPYEQYF
>NA|TRBJ2-3|TRBV14
CASSRSGLAGTDTQYF
>NA|TRBJ2-5|TRBV11-2
CASSRETSGIGETQYF
>NA|TRBJ1-1|TRBV3-1/TRBV3-2
CASSEDSVNTEAFF
>NA|TRBJ1-1|TRBV5-1
CASSFRGINTEAFF
>NA|TRBJ2-7|TRBV18
CASSGLVNEQYF
>NA|TRBJ2-7|TRBV28
CASSTPGLAETYEQYF
>NA|TRBJ1-3|TRBV6-1
CASSDRRGSGNTIYF
>NA|TRBJ2-3|TRBV11-2
CASSRARGGLSTDTQYF
>NA|TRBJ1-2|TRBV7-6
CASSMGTGGNYGYTF
>NA|TRBJ2-7|TRBV7-2
CASSRRLAGGNEQYF
>NA|TRBJ2-7|TRBV3-1/TRBV3-2
CASSQTTSGRYEQYF
>NA|TRBJ2-5|TRBV2
CASRTTREETQYF
>NA|TRBJ2-1|TRBV2
CASESRNEQFF
>once|TRBJ1-2|TRBV5-6
CASSLPGAPYGYTF
>NA|TRBJ1-1|TRBV20-1
CSANVGVEAFF
>NA|TRBJ2-7|TRBV4-1
CASSLGLAQTYEQYF
>NA|TRBJ2-3|TRBV29-1
CSVENRASTDTQYF
>NA|TRBJ2-7|TRBV28
CASSAPGTGGHEQYF
>NA|TRBJ2-1|TRBV9
CASSPGTSGYEQFF
>NA|TRBJ2-1|TRBV20-1
CSLWRNEQFF
>NA|TRBJ2-1|TRBV14
CASSPGWDRGYNEQFF